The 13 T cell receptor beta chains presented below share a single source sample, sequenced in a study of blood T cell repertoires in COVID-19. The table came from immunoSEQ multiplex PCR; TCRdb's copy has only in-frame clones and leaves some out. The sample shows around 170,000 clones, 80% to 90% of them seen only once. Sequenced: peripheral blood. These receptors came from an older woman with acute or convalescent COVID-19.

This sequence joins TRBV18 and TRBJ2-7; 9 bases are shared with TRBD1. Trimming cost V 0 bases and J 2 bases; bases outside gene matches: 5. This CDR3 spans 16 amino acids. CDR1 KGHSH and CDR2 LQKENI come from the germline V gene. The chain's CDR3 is CASSPPLGQGTYEQYF. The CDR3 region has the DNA TGTGCCAGCTCACCACCGTTGGGACAGGGAACCTACGAGCAGTACTTC.

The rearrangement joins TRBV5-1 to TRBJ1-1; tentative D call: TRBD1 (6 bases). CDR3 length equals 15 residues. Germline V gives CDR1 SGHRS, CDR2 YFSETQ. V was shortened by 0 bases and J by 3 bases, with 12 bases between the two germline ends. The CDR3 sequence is CASSLGGGKHTEAFF. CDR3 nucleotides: TGCGCCAGCAGCTTGGGAGGGGGTAAACACACTGAAGCTTTCTTT.

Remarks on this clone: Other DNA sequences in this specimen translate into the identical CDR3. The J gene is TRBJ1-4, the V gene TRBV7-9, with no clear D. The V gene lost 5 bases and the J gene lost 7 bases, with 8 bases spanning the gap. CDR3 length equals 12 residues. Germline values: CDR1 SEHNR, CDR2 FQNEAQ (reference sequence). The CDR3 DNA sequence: TGTGCCAGCAGCCTCAACTCTGAAAAACTGTTTTTT. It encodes CASSLNSEKLFF.

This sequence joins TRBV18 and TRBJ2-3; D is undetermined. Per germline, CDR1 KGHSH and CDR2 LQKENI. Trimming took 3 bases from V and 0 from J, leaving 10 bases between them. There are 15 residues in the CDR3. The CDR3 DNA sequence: TGTGCCAGCTCACCTCTACAGCTCAGCACAGATACGCAGTATTTT. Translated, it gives CASSPLQLSTDTQYF.

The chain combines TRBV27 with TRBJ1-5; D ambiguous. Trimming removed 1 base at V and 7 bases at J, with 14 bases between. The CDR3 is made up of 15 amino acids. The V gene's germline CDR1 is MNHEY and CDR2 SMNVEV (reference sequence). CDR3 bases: TGTGCCAGCAGTTTATTTTTCAAGGAGACCCAGCCCCAGCATTTT. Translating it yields CASSLFFKETQPQHF.

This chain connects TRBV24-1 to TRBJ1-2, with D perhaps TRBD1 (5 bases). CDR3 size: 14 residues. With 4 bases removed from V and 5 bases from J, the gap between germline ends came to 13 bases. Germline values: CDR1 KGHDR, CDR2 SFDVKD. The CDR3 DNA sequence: TGTGCCACCAGTGAACATAGGGGAAGTTATGGCTACACCTTC. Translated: CATSEHRGSYGYTF.

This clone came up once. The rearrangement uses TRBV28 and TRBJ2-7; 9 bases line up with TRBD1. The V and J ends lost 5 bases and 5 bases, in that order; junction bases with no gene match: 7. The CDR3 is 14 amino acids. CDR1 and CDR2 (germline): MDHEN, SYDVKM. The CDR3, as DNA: TGTGCCAGCAGTCCCGGGACAGGGCTCCACGAGCAGTACTTC. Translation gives CASSPGTGLHEQYF.

CDR3: CASSLRDSPSTDTQYF. Written as DNA, the CDR3 is TGTGCCAGCAGCCTCCGGGACAGCCCGAGCACAGATACGCAGTATTTT. The chain joins TRBV7-9 to TRBJ2-3, with TRBD1 matching 7 bases. Germline CDR1 reads SEHNR; CDR2 reads FQNEAQ (reference sequence). V lost 5 bases and J lost 0; bases outside the gene matches: 8. The CDR3 is 16 amino acids. The full variable domain, in which reference TRBV7-9 and TRBJ2-3 provide the parts outside the CDR3, is DTGVSQNPRHKITKRGQNVTFRCDPISEHNRLYWYRQTLGQGPEFLTYFQNEAQLEKSRLLSDRFSAERPKGSFSTLEIQRTEQGDSAMYLCASSLRDSPSTDTQYFGPGTRLTVL.

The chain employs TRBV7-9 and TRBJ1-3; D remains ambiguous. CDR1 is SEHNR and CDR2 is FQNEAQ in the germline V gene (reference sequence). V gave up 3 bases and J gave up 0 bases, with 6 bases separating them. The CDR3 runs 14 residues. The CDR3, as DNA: TGTGCCAGCAGCTTGTCGAGCTCTGGAAACACCATATATTTT. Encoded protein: CASSLSSSGNTIYF.

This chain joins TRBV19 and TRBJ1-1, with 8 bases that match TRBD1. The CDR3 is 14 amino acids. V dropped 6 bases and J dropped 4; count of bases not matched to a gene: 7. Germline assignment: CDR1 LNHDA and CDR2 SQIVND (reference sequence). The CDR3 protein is CASRTNDRGTEAFF. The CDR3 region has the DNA TGTGCCAGTAGGACCAACGACAGGGGCACTGAAGCTTTCTTT.

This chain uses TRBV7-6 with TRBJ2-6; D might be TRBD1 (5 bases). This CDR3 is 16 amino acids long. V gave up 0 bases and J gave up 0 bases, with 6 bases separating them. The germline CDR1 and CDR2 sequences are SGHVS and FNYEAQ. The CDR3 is CASSLAGRSGANVLTF. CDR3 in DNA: TGTGCCAGCAGCTTAGCGGGGCGCTCTGGGGCCAACGTCCTGACTTTC.

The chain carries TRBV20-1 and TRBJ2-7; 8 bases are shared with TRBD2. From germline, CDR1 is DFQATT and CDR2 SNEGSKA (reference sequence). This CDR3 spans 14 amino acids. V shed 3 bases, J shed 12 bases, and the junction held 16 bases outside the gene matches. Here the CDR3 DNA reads TGCAGTGCTAGTCATCCGGGAGGGGCCGGGTCGCGGTACTTC. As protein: CSASHPGGAGSRYF.

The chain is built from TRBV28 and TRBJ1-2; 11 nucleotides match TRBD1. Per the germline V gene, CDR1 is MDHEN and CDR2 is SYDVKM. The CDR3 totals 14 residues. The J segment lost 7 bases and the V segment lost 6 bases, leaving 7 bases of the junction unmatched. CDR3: CASSYEGTGGGYTF. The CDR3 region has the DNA TGTGCCAGCAGCTATGAGGGGACAGGGGGTGGCTACACCTTC.